The clone carrying this T cell receptor (beta chain) was observed once. The CDR3 spans 14 residues. V was shortened by 7 bases and J by 4 bases, with 14 bases between the two germline ends. Germline CDR1 and CDR2: MDHEN and SYDVKM. This sample is part of a study of blood T cells in healthy people across ages. It was with a sample-barcoded 5' primer and a J-beta primer mix that a second PCR of roughly 6 to 12 cycles was run. A template-switch adaptor that had 12 random nucleotides put a tag on each cDNA molecule. TCRdb called the 5' RACE reads again in MiXCR, with one record for every CDR3 protein. The data contain roughly 800,000 distinct CDR3 sequences, roughly 60% of them singletons. Peripheral blood, about 9.8 milliliters per donor, was collected.

The J gene is TRBJ2-1, the V gene TRBV28; D may match TRBD1 or TRBD2 (5 bases each). The specimen sequenced was blood. This clonotype was sampled from a man under 40 in good health. The CDR3 DNA sequence: TGTGCCAGCATCGAGGGGTCCCCTTACAATGAGCAGTTCTTC. Translation gives CASIEGSPYNEQFF. Combining the CDR3 with reference TRBV28 and TRBJ2-1 gives the whole variable domain DVKVTQSSRYLVKRTGEKVFLECVQDMDHENMFWYRQDPGLGLRLIYFSYDVKMKEKGDIPEGYSVSREKKERFSLILESASTNQTSMYLCASIEGSPYNEQFFGPGTRLTVL.